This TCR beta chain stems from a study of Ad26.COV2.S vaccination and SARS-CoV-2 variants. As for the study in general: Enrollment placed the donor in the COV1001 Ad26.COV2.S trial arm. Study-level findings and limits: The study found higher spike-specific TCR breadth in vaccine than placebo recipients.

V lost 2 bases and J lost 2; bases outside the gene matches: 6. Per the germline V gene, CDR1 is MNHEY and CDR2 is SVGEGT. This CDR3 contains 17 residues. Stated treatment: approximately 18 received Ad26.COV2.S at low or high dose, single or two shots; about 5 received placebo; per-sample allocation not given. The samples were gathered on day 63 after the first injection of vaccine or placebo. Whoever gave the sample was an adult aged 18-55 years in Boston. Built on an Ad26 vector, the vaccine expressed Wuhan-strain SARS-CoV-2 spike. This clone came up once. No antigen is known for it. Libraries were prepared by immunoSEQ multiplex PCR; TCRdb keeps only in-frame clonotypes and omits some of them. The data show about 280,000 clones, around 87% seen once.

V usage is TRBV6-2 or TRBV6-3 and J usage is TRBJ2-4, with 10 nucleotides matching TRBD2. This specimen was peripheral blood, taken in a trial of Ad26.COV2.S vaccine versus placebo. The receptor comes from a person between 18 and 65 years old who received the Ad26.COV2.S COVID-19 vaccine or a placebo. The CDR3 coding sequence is TGTGCCAGCAGTTACCCTGGACTAGCGGAAACCAAAAACATTCAGTACTTC. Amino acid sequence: CASSYPGLAETKNIQYF.